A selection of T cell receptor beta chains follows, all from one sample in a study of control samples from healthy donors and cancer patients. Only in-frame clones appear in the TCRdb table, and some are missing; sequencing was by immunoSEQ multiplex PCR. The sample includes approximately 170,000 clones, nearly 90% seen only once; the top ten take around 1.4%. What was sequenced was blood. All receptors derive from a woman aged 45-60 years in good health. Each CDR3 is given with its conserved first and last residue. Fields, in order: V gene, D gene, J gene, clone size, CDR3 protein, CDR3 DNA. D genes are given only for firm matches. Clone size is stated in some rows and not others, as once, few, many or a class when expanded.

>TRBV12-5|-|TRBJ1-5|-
CASGLAPLPVGPKRDSNQPQHF
TGTGCTAGTGGTTTGGCGCCCCTCCCCGTAGGACCTAAGCGGGATAGCAATCAGCCCCAGCATTTT
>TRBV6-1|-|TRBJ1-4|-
CASSEGGFEKLFF
TGTGCCAGCAGTGAAGGAGGGTTTGAAAAACTGTTTTTT
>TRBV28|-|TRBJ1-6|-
CASRRGHDYNSPLHF
TGTGCCAGCAGAAGGGGCCACGACTATAATTCACCCCTCCACTTT
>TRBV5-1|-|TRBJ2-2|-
CASTLVGGAGELFF
TGCGCCAGCACCCTAGTGGGGGGTGCCGGGGAGCTGTTTTTT
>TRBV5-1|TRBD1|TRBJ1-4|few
CASSLRQGNEKLFF
TGCGCCAGCAGCTTAAGACAGGGGAATGAAAAACTGTTTTTT
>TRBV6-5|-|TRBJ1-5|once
CASSWGDGNSNQPQHF
TGTGCCAGCAGTTGGGGGGACGGGAATAGCAATCAGCCCCAGCATTTT
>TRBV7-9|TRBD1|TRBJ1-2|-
CASSRETGDYGYTF
TGTGCCAGCAGCCGAGAGACAGGGGACTATGGCTACACCTTC
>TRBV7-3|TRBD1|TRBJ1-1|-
CASSLTPLGQGGTEAFF
TGTGCCAGCAGCTTAACCCCTTTAGGACAGGGTGGCACTGAAGCTTTCTTT
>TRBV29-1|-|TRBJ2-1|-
CSVEQGRVVNEQFF
TGCAGCGTTGAACAGGGTAGGGTTGTGAATGAGCAGTTCTTC
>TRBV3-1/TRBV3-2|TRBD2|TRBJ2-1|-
CASSSTSRLAGENEQFF
TGTGCCAGCAGCTCCACCTCCCGACTAGCGGGAGAGAATGAGCAGTTCTTC
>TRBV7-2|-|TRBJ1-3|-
CASSLGWGGNTIYF
TGTGCCAGCAGCTTAGGGTGGGGGGGGAACACCATATATTTT
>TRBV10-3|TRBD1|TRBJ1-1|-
CAATGGGVTEAFF
TGTGCCGCAACAGGGGGCGGAGTAACTGAAGCTTTCTTT
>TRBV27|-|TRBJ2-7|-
CASSFPGKSSYEQYF
TGTGCCAGCAGTTTCCCAGGGAAGAGCTCCTACGAGCAGTACTTC
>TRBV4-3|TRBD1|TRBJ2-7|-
CASSRMTGGEQYF
TGCGCCAGCAGCCGGATGACAGGGGGCGAGCAGTACTTC
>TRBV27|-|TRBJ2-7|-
CASSPYLTSRGGEQYF
TGTGCCAGCAGTCCCTACTTGACTAGCAGGGGGGGCGAGCAGTACTTC
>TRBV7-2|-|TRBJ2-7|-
CASSFSGSYEQYF
TGTGCCAGCAGCTTTAGCGGCTCCTACGAGCAGTACTTC
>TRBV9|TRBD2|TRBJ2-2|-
CASSVASGTWTGELFF
TGTGCCAGCAGCGTAGCCAGCGGGACTTGGACCGGGGAGCTGTTTTTT
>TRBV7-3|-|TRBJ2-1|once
CASSETRSSYNEQFF
TGTGCCAGCAGCGAAACTAGGAGCTCCTACAATGAGCAGTTCTTC
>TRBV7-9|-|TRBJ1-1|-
CASSFDPWTAAFF
TGTGCCAGCAGCTTTGACCCTTGGACAGCCGCTTTCTTT
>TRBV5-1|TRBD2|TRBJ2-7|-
CASSSSGGTTYEQYF
TGCGCCAGCAGCTCCTCTGGGGGGACTACCTACGAGCAGTACTTC